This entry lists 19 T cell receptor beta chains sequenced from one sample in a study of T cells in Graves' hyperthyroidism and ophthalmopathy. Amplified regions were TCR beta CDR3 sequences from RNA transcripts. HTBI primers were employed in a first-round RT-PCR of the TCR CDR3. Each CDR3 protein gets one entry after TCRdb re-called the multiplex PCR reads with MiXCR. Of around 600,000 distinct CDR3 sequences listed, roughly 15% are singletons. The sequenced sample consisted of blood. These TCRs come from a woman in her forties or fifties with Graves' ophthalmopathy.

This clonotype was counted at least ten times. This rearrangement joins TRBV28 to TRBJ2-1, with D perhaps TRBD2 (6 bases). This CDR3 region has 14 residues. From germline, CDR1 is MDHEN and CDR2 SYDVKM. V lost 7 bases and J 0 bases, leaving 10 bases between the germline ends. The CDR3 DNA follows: TGTGCCAGCAAAAACGGGGGCTCCTACAATGAGCAGTTCTTC. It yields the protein CASKNGGSYNEQFF.

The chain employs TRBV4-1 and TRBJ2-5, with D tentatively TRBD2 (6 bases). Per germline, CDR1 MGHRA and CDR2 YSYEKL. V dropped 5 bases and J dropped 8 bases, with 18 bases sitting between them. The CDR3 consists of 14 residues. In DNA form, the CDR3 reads TGCGCCAGCAGCATGCTGACTAGTCGCGAAACCCAGTACTTC. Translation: CASSMLTSRETQYF.

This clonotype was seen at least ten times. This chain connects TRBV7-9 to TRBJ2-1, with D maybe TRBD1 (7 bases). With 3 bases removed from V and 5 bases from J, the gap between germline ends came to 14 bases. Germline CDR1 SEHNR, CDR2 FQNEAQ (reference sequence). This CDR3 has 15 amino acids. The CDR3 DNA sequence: TGTGCCAGCAGCTTTCGGACAGGAGGGCACAATGAGCAGTTCTTC. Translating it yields CASSFRTGGHNEQFF.

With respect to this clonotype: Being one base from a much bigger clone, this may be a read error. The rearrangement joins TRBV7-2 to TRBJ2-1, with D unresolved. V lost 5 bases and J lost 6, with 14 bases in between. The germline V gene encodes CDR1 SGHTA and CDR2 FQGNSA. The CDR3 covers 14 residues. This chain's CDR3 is CASSISRPRNEQFF. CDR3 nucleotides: TGTGCCAGCAGCATCTCCAGGCCCCGCAATGAGCAGTTCTTC.

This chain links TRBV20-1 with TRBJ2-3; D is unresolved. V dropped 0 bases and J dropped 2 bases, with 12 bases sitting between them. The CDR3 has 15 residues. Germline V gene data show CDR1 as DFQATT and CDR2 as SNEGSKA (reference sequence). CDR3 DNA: TGCAGTGCTAGAGATACGTACCGTGTCACAGATACGCAGTATTTT. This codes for CSARDTYRVTDTQYF.

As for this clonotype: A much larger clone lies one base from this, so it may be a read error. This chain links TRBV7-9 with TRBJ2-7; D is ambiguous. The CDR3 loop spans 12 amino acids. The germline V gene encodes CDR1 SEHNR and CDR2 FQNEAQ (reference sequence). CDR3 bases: TGTGCCAGCGGCTTTCCCGGGTTCGAGCAGTACTTC. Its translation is CASGFPGFEQYF.

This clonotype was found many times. Written as DNA, the CDR3 is TGTGCCACCAGTGATCCCGGACGAGGTGGGGAGACCCAGTACTTC. Encoded protein: CATSDPGRGGETQYF. The rearrangement uses TRBV24-1 and TRBJ2-5; no firm D call. The CDR3 is 15 residues long. The V gene lost 3 bases and the J gene lost 5 bases, with 15 bases spanning the gap. From germline, CDR1 is KGHDR and CDR2 SFDVKD.

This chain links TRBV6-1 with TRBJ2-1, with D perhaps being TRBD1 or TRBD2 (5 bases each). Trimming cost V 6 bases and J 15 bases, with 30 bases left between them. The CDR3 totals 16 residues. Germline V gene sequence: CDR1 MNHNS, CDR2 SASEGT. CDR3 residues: CASRTTILQSEGSGFF. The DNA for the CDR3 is TGTGCCAGCAGGACGACTATCCTCCAATCCGAGGGGTCGGGGTTCTTC.

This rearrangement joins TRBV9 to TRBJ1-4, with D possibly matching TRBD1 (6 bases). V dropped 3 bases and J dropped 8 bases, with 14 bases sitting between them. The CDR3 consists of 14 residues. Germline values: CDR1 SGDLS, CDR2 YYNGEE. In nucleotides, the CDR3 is TGTGCCAGCAGCGCGGGACAATCTCCCGAAAAACTGTTTTTT. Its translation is CASSAGQSPEKLFF.

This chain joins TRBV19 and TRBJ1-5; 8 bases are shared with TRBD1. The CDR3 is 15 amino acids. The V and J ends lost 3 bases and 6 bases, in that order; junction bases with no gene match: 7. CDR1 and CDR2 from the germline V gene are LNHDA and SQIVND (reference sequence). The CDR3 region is CASSIRTGFGQPQHF. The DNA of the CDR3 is TGTGCCAGTAGTATCCGGACAGGGTTTGGTCAGCCCCAGCATTTT.

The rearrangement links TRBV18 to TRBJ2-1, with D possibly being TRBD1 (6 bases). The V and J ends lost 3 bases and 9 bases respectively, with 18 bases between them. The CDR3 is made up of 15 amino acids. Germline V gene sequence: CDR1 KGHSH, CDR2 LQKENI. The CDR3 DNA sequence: TGTGCCAGCTCACCGATTACGGCAAGAGGGGGTGAGCAGTTCTTC. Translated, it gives CASSPITARGGEQFF. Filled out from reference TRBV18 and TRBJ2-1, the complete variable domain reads NAGVMQNPRHLVRRRGQEARLRCSPMKGHSHVYWYRQLPEEGLKFMVYLQKENIIDESGMPKERFSAEFPKEGPSILRIQQVVRGDSAAYFCASSPITARGGEQFFGPGTRLTVL.

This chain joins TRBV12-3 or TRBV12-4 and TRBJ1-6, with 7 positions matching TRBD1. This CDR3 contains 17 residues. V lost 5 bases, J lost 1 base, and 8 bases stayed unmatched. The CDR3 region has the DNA TGTGCCAGCAGTAAACGACAGGGTGCTTCCTATAATTCACCCCTCCACTTT. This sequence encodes CASSKRQGASYNSPLHF.

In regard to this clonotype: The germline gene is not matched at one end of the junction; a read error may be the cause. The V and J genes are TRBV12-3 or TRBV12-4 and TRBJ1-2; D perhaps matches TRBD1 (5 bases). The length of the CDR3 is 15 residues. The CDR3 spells CAGSLRSGGDYGYTF. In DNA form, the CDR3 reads TGTGCCGGCAGTTTACGTTCCGGGGGGGACTATGGCTACACCTTC.

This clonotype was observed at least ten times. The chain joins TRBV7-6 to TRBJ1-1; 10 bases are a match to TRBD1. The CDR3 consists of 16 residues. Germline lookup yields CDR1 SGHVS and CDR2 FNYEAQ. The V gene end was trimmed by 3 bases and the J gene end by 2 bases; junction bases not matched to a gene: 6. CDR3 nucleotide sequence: TGTGCCAGCAGCTTTAACCGGGACAGGGGAAACACTGAAGCTTTCTTT. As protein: CASSFNRDRGNTEAFF.

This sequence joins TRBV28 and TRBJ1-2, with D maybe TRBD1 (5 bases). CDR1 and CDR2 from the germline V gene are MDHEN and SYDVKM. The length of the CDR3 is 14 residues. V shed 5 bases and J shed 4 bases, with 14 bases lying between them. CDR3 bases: TGTGCCAGCAGTCCCAACGACAGCAGCTATGGCTACACCTTC. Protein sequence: CASSPNDSSYGYTF.

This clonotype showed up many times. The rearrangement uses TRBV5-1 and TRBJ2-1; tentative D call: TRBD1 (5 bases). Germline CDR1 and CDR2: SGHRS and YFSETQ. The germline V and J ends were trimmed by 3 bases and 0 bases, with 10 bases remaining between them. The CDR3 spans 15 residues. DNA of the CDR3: TGCGCCAGCAGCTCACAGGAAAGCTCCTACAATGAGCAGTTCTTC. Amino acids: CASSSQESSYNEQFF.

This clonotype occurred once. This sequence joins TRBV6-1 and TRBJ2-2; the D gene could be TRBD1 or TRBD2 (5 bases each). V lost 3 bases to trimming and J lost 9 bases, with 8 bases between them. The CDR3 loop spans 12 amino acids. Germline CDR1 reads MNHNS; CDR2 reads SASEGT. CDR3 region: CASSERDRELFF. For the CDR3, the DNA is TGTGCCAGCAGTGAGAGGGACCGGGAGCTGTTTTTT.

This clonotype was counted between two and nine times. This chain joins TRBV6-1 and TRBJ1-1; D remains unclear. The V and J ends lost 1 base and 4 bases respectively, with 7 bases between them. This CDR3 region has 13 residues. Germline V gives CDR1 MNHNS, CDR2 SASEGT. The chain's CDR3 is CASSEVTITEAFF. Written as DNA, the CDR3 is TGTGCCAGCAGTGAAGTGACAATCACTGAAGCTTTCTTT.

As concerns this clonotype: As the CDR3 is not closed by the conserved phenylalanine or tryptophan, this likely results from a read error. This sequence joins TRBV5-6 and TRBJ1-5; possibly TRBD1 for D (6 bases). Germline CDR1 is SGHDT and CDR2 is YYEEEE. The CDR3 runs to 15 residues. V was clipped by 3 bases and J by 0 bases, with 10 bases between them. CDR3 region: CASSSGTFSNQPQHL. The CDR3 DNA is TGTGCCAGCAGCTCCGGGACATTTAGCAATCAGCCCCAGCATCTT.